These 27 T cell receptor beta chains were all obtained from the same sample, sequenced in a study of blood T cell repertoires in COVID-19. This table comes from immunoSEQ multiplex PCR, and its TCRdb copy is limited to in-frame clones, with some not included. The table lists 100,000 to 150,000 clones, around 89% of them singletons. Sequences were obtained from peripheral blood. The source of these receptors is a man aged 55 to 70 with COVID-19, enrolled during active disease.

CDR3 sequence (DNA): TGTGCCAGCAGTGCGACAGTTCTGGGATTCAATCAGCCCCAGCATTTT. Residues: CASSATVLGFNQPQHF. V is TRBV6-6 and J is TRBJ1-5, with D maybe TRBD1 (5 bases). CDR1 is MNHNY and CDR2 is SVGAGI in the germline V gene (reference sequence). This CDR3 spans 16 amino acids. The V end lost 5 bases, the J end lost 3 bases, and 17 bases lay between the germline ends.

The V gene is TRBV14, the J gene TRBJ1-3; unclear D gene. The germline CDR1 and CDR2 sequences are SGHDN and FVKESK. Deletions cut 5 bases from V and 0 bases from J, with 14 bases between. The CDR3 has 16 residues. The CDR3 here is CASSSTASGSGNTIYF. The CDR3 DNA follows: TGTGCCAGCAGCTCTACTGCCAGCGGCTCTGGAAACACCATATATTTT.

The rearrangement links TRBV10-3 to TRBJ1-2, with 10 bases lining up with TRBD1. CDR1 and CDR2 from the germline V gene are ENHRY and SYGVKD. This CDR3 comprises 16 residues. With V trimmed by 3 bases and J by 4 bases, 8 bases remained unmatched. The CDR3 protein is CAISESGTGVGYGYTF. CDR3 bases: TGTGCCATCAGTGAATCCGGGACAGGGGTTGGCTATGGCTACACCTTC.

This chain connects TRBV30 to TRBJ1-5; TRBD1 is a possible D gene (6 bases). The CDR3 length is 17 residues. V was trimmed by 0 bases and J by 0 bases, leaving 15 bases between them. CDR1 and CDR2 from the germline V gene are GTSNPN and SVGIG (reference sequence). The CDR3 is CAWSVSRTVNSNQPQHF. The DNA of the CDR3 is TGTGCCTGGAGTGTATCCCGGACAGTGAATAGCAATCAGCCCCAGCATTTT.

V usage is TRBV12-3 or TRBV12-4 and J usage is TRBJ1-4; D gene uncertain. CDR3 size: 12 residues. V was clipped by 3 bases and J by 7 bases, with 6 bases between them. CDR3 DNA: TGTGCCAGCAGTTTCGACATTGAAAAACTGTTTTTT. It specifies CASSFDIEKLFF.

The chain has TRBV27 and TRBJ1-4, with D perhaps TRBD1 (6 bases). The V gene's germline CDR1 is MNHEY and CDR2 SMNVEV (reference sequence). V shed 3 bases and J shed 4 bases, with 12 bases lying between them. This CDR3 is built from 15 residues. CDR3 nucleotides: TGTGCCAGCAGTTTTGTGGGGGCTGGTAATGAAAAACTGTTTTTT. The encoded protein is CASSFVGAGNEKLFF. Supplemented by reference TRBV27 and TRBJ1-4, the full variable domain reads EAQVTQNPRYLITVTGKKLTVTCSQNMNHEYMSWYRQDPGLGLRQIYYSMNVEVTDKGDVPEGYKVSRKEKRNFPLILESPSPNQTSLYFCASSFVGAGNEKLFFGSGTQLSVL.

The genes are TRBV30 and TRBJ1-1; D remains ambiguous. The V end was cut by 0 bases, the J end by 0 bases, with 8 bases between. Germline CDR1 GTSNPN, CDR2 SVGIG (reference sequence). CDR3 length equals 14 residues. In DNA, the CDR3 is TGTGCCTGGAGTGTCGAGGGATTGAACACTGAAGCTTTCTTT. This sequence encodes CAWSVEGLNTEAFF.

The chain's CDR3 is CASSSYGGYKLFF. In DNA form, the CDR3 reads TGTGCCAGCAGCTCCTATGGAGGATACAAACTGTTTTTT. The chain employs TRBV5-6 and TRBJ1-4; the D is unclear. This CDR3 region has 13 residues. Trimming shortened V by 3 bases and J by 11 bases, and 14 bases separated the two germline ends. Looked up from germline, CDR1 is SGHDT and CDR2 is YYEEEE.

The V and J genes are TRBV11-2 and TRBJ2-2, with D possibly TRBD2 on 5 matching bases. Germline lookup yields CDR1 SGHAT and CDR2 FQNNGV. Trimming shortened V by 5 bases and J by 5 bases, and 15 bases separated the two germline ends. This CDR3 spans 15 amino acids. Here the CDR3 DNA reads TGTGCCAGCAGCCTGGTGAACGGCGGGACCGGGGAGCTGTTTTTT. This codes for CASSLVNGGTGELFF.

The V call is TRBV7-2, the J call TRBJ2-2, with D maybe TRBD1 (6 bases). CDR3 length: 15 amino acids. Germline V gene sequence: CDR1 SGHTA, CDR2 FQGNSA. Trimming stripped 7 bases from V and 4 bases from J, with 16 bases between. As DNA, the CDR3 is TGTGCCAGCAAGAGACAGGCTCAGATCACCGGGGAGCTGTTTTTT. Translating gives CASKRQAQITGELFF.

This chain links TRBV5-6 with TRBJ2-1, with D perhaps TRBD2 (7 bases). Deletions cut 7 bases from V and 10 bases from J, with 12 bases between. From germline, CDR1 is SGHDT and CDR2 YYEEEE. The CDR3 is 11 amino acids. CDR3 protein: CASWGGLEQFF. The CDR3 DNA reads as TGTGCCAGCTGGGGGGGCCTCGAGCAGTTCTTC.

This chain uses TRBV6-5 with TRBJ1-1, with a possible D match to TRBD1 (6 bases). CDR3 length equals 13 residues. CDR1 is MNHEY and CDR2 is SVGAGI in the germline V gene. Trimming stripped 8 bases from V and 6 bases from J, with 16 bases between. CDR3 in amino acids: CASCRDMGAEAFF. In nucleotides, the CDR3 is TGTGCCAGCTGCCGGGACATGGGGGCTGAAGCTTTCTTT.

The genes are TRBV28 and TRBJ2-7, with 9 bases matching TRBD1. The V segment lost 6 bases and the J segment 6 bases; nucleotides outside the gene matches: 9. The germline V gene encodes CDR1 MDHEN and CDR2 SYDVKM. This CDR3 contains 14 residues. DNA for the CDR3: TGTGCCAGCAGCTGGGGACAGGGTGGTGGCGAGCAGTACTTC. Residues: CASSWGQGGGEQYF.

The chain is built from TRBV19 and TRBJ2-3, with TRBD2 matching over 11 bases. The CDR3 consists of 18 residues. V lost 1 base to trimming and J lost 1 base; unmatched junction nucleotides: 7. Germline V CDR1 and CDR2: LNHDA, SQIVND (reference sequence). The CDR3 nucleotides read TGTGCCAGTAGTATAGGTCACGGGGGACTAGCGGGCACAGATACGCAGTATTTT. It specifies CASSIGHGGLAGTDTQYF.

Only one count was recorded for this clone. CDR3: CASSPMTVNTEAFF. For the CDR3, the DNA is TGTGCCAGCAGCCCTATGACAGTGAACACTGAAGCTTTCTTT. The chain has TRBV5-4 and TRBJ1-1, with D possibly TRBD1 on 5 matching bases. The V end was cut by 4 bases, the J end by 0 bases, with 10 bases between. Germline V CDR1 and CDR2: SGHNT, YYREEE (reference sequence). The CDR3 length is 14 residues.

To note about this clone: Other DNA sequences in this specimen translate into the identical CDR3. The CDR3 DNA is TGCGCCAGCAGCTTGGACCAGGGGGCTAAAGAGACCCAGTACTTC. It is translated as CASSLDQGAKETQYF. The chain is built from TRBV5-1 and TRBJ2-5; 8 nucleotides align to TRBD1. V was clipped by 0 bases and J by 3 bases; unmatched bases: 4. The CDR3 sequence is 15 residues long. Per germline, CDR1 SGHRS and CDR2 YFSETQ.

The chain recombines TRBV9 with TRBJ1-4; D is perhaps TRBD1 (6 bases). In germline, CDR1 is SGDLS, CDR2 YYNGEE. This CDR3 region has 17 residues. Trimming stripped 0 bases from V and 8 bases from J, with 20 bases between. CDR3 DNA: TGTGCCAGCAGCGTAGAGCTGGGGCAGGGGTCTTCGGAAAAACTGTTTTTT. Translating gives CASSVELGQGSSEKLFF.

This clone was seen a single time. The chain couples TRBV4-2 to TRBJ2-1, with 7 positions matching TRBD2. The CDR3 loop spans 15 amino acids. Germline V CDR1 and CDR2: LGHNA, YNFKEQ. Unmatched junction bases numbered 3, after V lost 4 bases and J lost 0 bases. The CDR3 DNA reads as TGTGCCAGCAGCCCTGGGGGGGGCTCCTACAATGAGCAGTTCTTC. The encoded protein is CASSPGGGSYNEQFF.

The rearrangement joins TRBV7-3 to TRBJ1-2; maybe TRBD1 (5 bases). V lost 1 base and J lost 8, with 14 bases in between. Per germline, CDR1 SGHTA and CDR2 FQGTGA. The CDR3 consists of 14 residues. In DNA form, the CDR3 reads TGTGCCAGCAGCTTAAATCGGGCAGGGTTCGGCTACACCTTC. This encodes CASSLNRAGFGYTF.

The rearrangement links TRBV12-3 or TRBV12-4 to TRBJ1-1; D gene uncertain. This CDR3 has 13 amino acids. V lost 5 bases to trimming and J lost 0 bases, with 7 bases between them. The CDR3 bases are TGTGCCAGCAGTCGGGTCATGAACACTGAAGCTTTCTTT. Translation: CASSRVMNTEAFF.

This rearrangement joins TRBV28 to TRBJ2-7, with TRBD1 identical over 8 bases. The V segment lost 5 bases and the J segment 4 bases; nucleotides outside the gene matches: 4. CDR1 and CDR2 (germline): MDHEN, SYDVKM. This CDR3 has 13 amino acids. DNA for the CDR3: TGTGCCAGCAGTCCTGGACAGGGATACGAGCAGTACTTC. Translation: CASSPGQGYEQYF.

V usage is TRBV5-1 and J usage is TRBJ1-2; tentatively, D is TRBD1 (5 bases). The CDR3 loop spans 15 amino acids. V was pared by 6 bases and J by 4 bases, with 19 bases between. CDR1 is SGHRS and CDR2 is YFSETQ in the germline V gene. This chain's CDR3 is CASNVNTGLSYGYTF. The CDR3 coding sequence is TGCGCCAGCAATGTTAATACAGGTCTGAGCTATGGCTACACCTTC.

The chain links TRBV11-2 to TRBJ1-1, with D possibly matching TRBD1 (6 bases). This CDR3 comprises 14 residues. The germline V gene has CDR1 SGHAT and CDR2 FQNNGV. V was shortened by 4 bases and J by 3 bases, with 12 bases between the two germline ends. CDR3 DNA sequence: TGTGCCAGCAGCTCCCGGACAGACCACACTGAAGCTTTCTTT. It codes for CASSSRTDHTEAFF.

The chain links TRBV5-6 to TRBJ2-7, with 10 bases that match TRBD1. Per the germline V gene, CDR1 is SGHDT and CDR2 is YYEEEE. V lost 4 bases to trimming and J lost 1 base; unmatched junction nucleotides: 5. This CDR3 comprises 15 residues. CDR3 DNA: TGTGCCAGCAGCCCTACGGGACAGGGGTCCTACGAGCAGTACTTC. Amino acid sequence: CASSPTGQGSYEQYF.

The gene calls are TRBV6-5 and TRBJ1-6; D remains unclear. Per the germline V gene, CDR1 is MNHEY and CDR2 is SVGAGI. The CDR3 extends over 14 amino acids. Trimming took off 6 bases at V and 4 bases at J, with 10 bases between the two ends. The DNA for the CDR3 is TGTGCCAGCAGCGAGAGTGTTTATAATTCACCCCTCCACTTT. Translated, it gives CASSESVYNSPLHF.

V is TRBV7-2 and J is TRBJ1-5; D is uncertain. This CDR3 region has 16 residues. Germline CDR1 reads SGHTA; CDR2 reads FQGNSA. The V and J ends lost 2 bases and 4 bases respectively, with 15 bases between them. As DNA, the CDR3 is TGTGCCAGCAGCTTAAGTTCTTATAGCCGGAATCAGCCCCAGCATTTT. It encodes CASSLSSYSRNQPQHF. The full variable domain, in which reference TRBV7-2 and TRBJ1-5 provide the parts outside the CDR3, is GAGVSQSPSNKVTEKGKDVELRCDPISGHTALYWYRQSLGQGLEFLIYFQGNSAPDKSGLPSDRFSAERTGGSVSTLTIQRTQQEDSAVYLCASSLSSYSRNQPQHFGDGTRLSIL.

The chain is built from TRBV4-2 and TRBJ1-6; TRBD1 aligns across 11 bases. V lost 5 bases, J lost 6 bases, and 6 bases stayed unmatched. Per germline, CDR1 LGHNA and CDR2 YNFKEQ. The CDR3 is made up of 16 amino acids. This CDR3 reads CASSLRTGGVNSPLHF. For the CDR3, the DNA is TGTGCCAGCAGCTTGAGGACAGGGGGCGTTAATTCACCCCTCCACTTT.